This entry lists 20 T cell receptor beta chains sequenced from one sample in a study of blood T cell repertoires in COVID-19. This table comes from immunoSEQ multiplex PCR, and its TCRdb copy is limited to in-frame clones, with some not included. Of 200,000 to 300,000 clones listed, 85% to 90% are singletons. The material sequenced was peripheral blood. These receptors were obtained from a woman aged 40 to 49 who had recovered from COVID-19.

This rearrangement joins TRBV5-6 to TRBJ1-4, with 8 bases fitting TRBD1. The V and J ends lost 3 bases and 4 bases, in that order; junction bases with no gene match: 2. This CDR3 region has 14 residues. The V gene's germline CDR1 is SGHDT and CDR2 YYEEEE. CDR3 residues: CASSWDRNNEKLFF. Written as DNA, the CDR3 is TGTGCCAGCAGCTGGGACAGGAATAATGAAAAACTGTTTTTT.

This chain connects TRBV6-2 or TRBV6-3 to TRBJ2-3; 10 bases align to TRBD2. This CDR3 contains 20 residues. Germline loops: CDR1 MNHEY, CDR2 SVGEGT. Trimming took 0 bases from V and 1 from J; bases not matched to a gene: 13. Here the CDR3 reads CASSYSSAFQRGGGTDTQYF. In DNA form, the CDR3 reads TGTGCCAGCAGTTACTCCTCGGCGTTCCAGCGGGGGGGCGGCACAGATACGCAGTATTTT.

This clone was recorded only once. The V gene is TRBV5-1, the J gene TRBJ1-2; D might be TRBD1 (5 bases). The V gene lost 4 bases and the J gene lost 3 bases, with 16 bases spanning the gap. Germline V gene sequence: CDR1 SGHRS, CDR2 YFSETQ. CDR3 length equals 15 residues. CDR3: CASSVSPGLHYGYTF. In DNA, the CDR3 is TGCGCCAGCAGCGTGTCTCCGGGACTGCACTATGGCTACACCTTC.

The CDR3 loop is CASSLQLSSYNEQFF. CDR3 coding DNA: TGCGCCAGCAGCTTACAGCTTAGCTCCTACAATGAGCAGTTCTTC. The chain has TRBV5-1 and TRBJ2-1; no reliable D call. V dropped 2 bases and J dropped 0 bases, with 9 bases sitting between them. The CDR3 has 15 residues. CDR1 and CDR2 (germline): SGHRS, YFSETQ.

This chain uses TRBV13 with TRBJ2-3; D is perhaps TRBD1 (5 bases). V was cut by 5 bases and J by 1 base, with 22 bases left in between. The CDR3 is made up of 18 amino acids. The germline CDR1 and CDR2 sequences are PRHDT and FYEKMQ (reference sequence). The CDR3 here is CASSGDSRYSPGTDTQYF. CDR3 bases: TGTGCCAGCAGCGGCGACAGTCGTTACTCTCCGGGCACAGATACGCAGTATTTT.

The chain carries TRBV14 and TRBJ2-2; maybe TRBD2 (6 bases). Per the germline V gene, CDR1 is SGHDN and CDR2 is FVKESK. CDR3 size: 17 residues. V was shortened by 5 bases and J by 1 base, with 17 bases between the two germline ends. The CDR3 DNA reads TGTGCCAGCAGCAGCGGCCCGGGACTTAGGAACACCGGGGAGCTGTTTTTT. This gives the protein CASSSGPGLRNTGELFF.

This sequence joins TRBV27 and TRBJ2-1; 7 bases match TRBD1. Germline V CDR1 and CDR2: MNHEY, SMNVEV (reference sequence). This CDR3 has 15 amino acids. J lost 5 bases, V lost 6 bases, and 10 bases had no gene match. The chain's CDR3 is CASRPLDRDHNEQFF. The CDR3 region has the DNA TGTGCCAGCAGACCCCTTGACAGGGACCACAATGAGCAGTTCTTC.

The rearrangement links TRBV2 to TRBJ1-2, with TRBD1 as a possible D gene (5 bases). The V gene lost 4 bases and the J gene lost 2 bases, with 17 bases spanning the gap. Germline V gene lookup returns CDR1 SNHLY and CDR2 FYNNEI. The CDR3 runs to 16 residues. For the CDR3, the DNA is TGTGCCAGCAGTGCGACAGCTTCCCGATCCAACTATGGCTACACCTTC. It encodes CASSATASRSNYGYTF. Looking up the rest from reference TRBV2 and TRBJ1-2 gives the full variable domain: EPEVTQTPSHQVTQMGQEVILRCVPISNHLYFYWYRQILGQKVEFLVSFYNNEISEKSEIFDDQFSVERPDGSNFTLKIRSTKLEDSAMYFCASSATASRSNYGYTFGSGTRLTVV.

The rearrangement links TRBV5-1 to TRBJ2-5; 11 bases are a match to TRBD1. CDR3 length: 15 amino acids. Per the germline V gene, CDR1 is SGHRS and CDR2 is YFSETQ. V trimming: 3 bases; J trimming: 4 bases; junction bases outside the gene matches: 5. Here the CDR3 DNA reads TGCGCCAGCAGCTCCGGGACAGGGGGTCCAGAGACCCAGTACTTC. Its translation is CASSSGTGGPETQYF.

The chain joins TRBV5-1 to TRBJ2-7; D is perhaps TRBD1 (6 bases). The V gene lost 3 bases and the J gene lost 6 bases, with 16 bases spanning the gap. This CDR3 is built from 14 residues. CDR1 is SGHRS and CDR2 is YFSETQ in the germline V gene. CDR3 residues: CASSSHIQGSEQYF. In DNA, the CDR3 is TGCGCCAGCAGCTCACACATACAGGGATCCGAGCAGTACTTC.

This chain joins TRBV19 and TRBJ2-7; 7 bases line up with TRBD2. There are 15 residues in the CDR3. V trimming: 3 bases; J trimming: 0 bases; junction bases outside the gene matches: 5. CDR1 and CDR2 (germline): LNHDA, SQIVND (reference sequence). The CDR3 region has the DNA TGTGCCAGTAGTATTGAGGCGGGGGTCTCCTACGAGCAGTACTTC. Amino acids: CASSIEAGVSYEQYF.

The chain carries TRBV2 and TRBJ1-5; no firm D call. This CDR3 contains 12 residues. The germline V gene has CDR1 SNHLY and CDR2 FYNNEI. Trimming took off 6 bases at V and 6 bases at J, with 9 bases between the two ends. The CDR3 sequence is CASSYFVQPQHF. DNA for the CDR3: TGTGCCAGCAGCTATTTCGTTCAGCCCCAGCATTTT.

CDR3 coding DNA: TGCAGCGTGGCCGACAGGGAGGCCTACGAGCAGTACTTC. Protein sequence: CSVADREAYEQYF. V and J are TRBV29-1 and TRBJ2-7; D possibly corresponds to TRBD1 (7 bases). Germline V gene sequence: CDR1 SQVTM, CDR2 ANQGSEA. This CDR3 has 13 amino acids. Deletions cut 6 bases from V and 2 bases from J, with 14 bases between.

This clone has only one observation. The chain employs TRBV29-1 and TRBJ1-1; D unresolved. V was pared by 7 bases and J by 6 bases, with 15 bases between. The CDR3 loop spans 12 amino acids. From germline, CDR1 is SQVTM and CDR2 ANQGSEA. The CDR3 DNA reads TGCAGCGGCCAGAAACAAAACGCTGAAGCTTTCTTT. Amino acids: CSGQKQNAEAFF.

V gene TRBV7-2 combines with J gene TRBJ1-4; D ambiguous. Germline-derived CDR1 and CDR2 are SGHTA and FQGNSA. V was shortened by 1 base and J by 4 bases, with 16 bases between the two germline ends. The CDR3 runs 17 residues. CDR3 residues: CASSLEWADPFNEKLFF. The CDR3 region has the DNA TGTGCCAGCAGCTTAGAGTGGGCAGATCCATTTAATGAAAAACTGTTTTTT.

The chain uses TRBV7-6 and TRBJ2-7, with D possibly TRBD2 on 6 matching bases. CDR3 length: 14 residues. Germline V gene sequence: CDR1 SGHVS, CDR2 FNYEAQ. V was trimmed by 0 bases and J by 3 bases, leaving 9 bases between them. The CDR3: CASSLAGLIYEQYF. The CDR3 coding sequence is TGTGCCAGCAGCTTAGCGGGACTGATCTACGAGCAGTACTTC.

The V call is TRBV7-2, the J call TRBJ1-2, with TRBD1 matching over 10 bases. After removal of 6 bases from V and 5 bases from J, the junction contained 3 bases not matched to a gene. This CDR3 has 13 residues. Germline V lookup: CDR1 SGHTA, CDR2 FQGNSA. CDR3 bases: TGTGCCAGCAGGGGGACAGGGGAATATGGCTACACCTTC. This codes for CASRGTGEYGYTF.

The chain employs TRBV4-2 and TRBJ1-2; D unresolved. V was shortened by 0 bases and J by 0 bases, with 11 bases between the two germline ends. The CDR3 length is 16 residues. The germline V gene encodes CDR1 LGHNA and CDR2 YNFKEQ. CDR3 DNA sequence: TGTGCCAGCAGCCAAGACCTTCCGACACCTAACTATGGCTACACCTTC. Encoded protein: CASSQDLPTPNYGYTF.

This chain uses TRBV4-3 with TRBJ2-7, with 7 nucleotides matching TRBD1. Germline V gives CDR1 LGHNA, CDR2 YSLEER. This CDR3 spans 13 amino acids. Trimming removed 4 bases from V and 7 bases from J; junction bases left unmatched: 7. CDR3 residues: CASSRGNRGEQYF. The CDR3 DNA reads as TGCGCCAGCAGCCGAGGAAACAGGGGTGAGCAGTACTTC.

This rearrangement joins TRBV27 to TRBJ1-5; D possibly corresponds to TRBD1 (6 bases). The CDR3 is 13 amino acids. Trimming took off 4 bases at V and 11 bases at J, with 15 bases between the two ends. Germline loops: CDR1 MNHEY, CDR2 SMNVEV (reference sequence). The CDR3 DNA follows: TGTGCCAGCAGTTCCGGGGACATTGGAACCCAGCATTTT. It is translated as CASSSGDIGTQHF.